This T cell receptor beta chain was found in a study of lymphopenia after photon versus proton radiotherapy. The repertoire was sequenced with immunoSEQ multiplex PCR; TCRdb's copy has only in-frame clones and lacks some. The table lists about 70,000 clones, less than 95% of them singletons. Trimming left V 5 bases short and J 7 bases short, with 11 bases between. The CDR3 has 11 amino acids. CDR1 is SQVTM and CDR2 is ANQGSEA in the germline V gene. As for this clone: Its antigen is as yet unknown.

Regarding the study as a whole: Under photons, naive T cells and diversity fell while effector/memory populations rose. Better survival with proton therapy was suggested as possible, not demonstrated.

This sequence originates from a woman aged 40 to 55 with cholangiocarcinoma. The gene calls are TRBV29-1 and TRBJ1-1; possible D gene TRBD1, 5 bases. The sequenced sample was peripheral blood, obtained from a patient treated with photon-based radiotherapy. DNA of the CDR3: TGCAGCGTTTCCCAGGGCCTTGAAGCTTTCTTT. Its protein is CSVSQGLEAFF. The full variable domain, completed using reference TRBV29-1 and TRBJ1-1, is SAVISQKPSRDICQRGTSLTIQCQVDSQVTMMFWYRQQPGQSLTLIATANQGSEATYESGFVIDKFPISRPNLTFSTLTVSNMSPEDSSIYLCSVSQGLEAFFGQGTRLTVV.